In its sample, the clone carrying this T cell receptor beta chain was seen many times. Its matching antigen is unknown. The sample belongs to a study of T-cell reconstitution after alpha-beta-depleted transplantation in children. Findings and caveats of the study: Expanded graft clones, several hundred of them, were reportedly the source of alpha-beta T cells about two months after transplant. Some patients' high day-60 TCRbeta diversity was traced to surviving recipient T cells and thymic progenitors. T-cell counts and diversity were attributed mostly to newly produced T cells one year after transplant.

The ends were cut back, 2 bases at V and 3 bases at J, with 7 bases in the middle. CDR3 length equals 13 residues. CDR1 and CDR2 from the germline V gene are LGHNA and YSLEER. TCRbeta library preparation incorporated unique molecular identifiers. TCRdb used MiXCR to reprocess the PCR reads, holding one entry per CDR3 protein. The sample has hundreds of thousands of distinct CDR3 sequences, roughly 15% seen once. The clonotype comes from a male patient aged 10-17 years who had a stem cell transplant for acute lymphoblastic leukemia, so the T cells may come from the graft donor. The chain combines TRBV4-3 with TRBJ2-5, with D unclear. This material consisted of PBMCs, mostly from graft donor cells, taken 360 days after TCRalphabeta/CD19-depleted stem cell transplant. The CDR3 DNA reads TGCGCCAGCAGCCAAAACGTCGAAGAGACCCAGTACTTC. This sequence encodes CASSQNVEETQYF.